These 22 T cell receptor beta chains came from one sample sequenced in a study of shared clonotypes between healthy human individuals. The protocol was immunoSEQ multiplex PCR, while the TCRdb copy is restricted to in-frame clones and leaves out a portion. This sample has around 320,000 clones, with around 87% found just once. Material for sequencing was memory CD8+ T cells sorted from blood. Subset defined: CD45RO+ cells pooled with CCR7-negative TemRA cells. Source of these receptors: a young man in good health.

CDR3 in amino acids: CASSSVGPDPFF. Here the CDR3 DNA reads TGTGCCAGCAGCTCAGTTGGGCCCGATCCGTTCTTT. V is TRBV7-9 and J is TRBJ1-1, with D uncertain. The V gene's germline CDR1 is SEHNR and CDR2 FQNEAQ (reference sequence). Trimming removed 4 bases at V and 14 bases at J, with 17 bases between. The CDR3 covers 12 residues.

V gene TRBV28 combines with J gene TRBJ2-3; 9 bases fit TRBD2. V was clipped by 2 bases and J by 4 bases; unmatched bases: 1. The germline gives CDR1 MDHEN, CDR2 SYDVKM. The CDR3 contains 14 residues. The CDR3 nucleotides are TGTGCCAGCAGTTTAGCGGGGGGGCCAGATACGCAGTATTTT. Protein: CASSLAGGPDTQYF.

The rearrangement joins TRBV7-9 to TRBJ1-2; 7 bases are shared with TRBD1. J gave up 6 bases and V 5 bases, and 6 bases lay outside the gene matches. The CDR3 has 13 residues. The germline gives CDR1 SEHNR, CDR2 FQNEAQ (reference sequence). CDR3 sequence reads: CASSGNRGDGYTF. CDR3 DNA sequence: TGTGCCAGCAGCGGCAACAGGGGAGATGGCTACACCTTC.

The genes are TRBV4-3 and TRBJ1-1; no reliable D call. CDR1 and CDR2 from the germline V gene are LGHNA and YSLEER. Trimming left V 0 bases short and J 1 base short, with 6 bases between. The CDR3 runs 14 residues. The CDR3 here is CASSQEGRNTEAFF. Here the CDR3 DNA reads TGCGCCAGCAGCCAAGAAGGCAGGAACACTGAAGCTTTCTTT.

The V and J genes are TRBV27 and TRBJ2-5, with D perhaps matching TRBD2 (5 bases). The CDR3 sequence is 17 residues long. Per the germline V gene, CDR1 is MNHEY and CDR2 is SMNVEV (reference sequence). Trimming cost V 2 bases and J 0 bases, with 16 bases left between them. The CDR3 nucleotides are TGTGCCAGCAGTTTACGTAGTCGGGGAACGTACCAAGAGACCCAGTACTTC. Translated, it gives CASSLRSRGTYQETQYF.

The chain uses TRBV5-6 and TRBJ2-1; 8 bases align to TRBD2. The germline V gene has CDR1 SGHDT and CDR2 YYEEEE. The junction had 12 bases not matched to a gene; V was cut back by 4 bases and J by 6 bases. This CDR3 comprises 16 residues. The CDR3 coding sequence is TGTGCCAGCAGCCCCGTAACGGGAGGGCCGTTCAATGAGCAGTTCTTC. This gives the protein CASSPVTGGPFNEQFF.

This rearrangement joins TRBV4-1 to TRBJ2-7; a possible D gene is TRBD2 (6 bases). Trimming took 1 base from V and 2 from J, leaving 6 bases between them. The CDR3 has 13 residues. The germline gives CDR1 MGHRA, CDR2 YSYEKL. The CDR3 is CASSQAGAYEQYF. As DNA, the CDR3 is TGCGCCAGCAGCCAAGCGGGGGCCTACGAGCAGTACTTC.

V and J are TRBV15 and TRBJ1-2, with a tentative D call TRBD1 (6 bases). V was shortened by 3 bases and J by 5 bases, with 16 bases between the two germline ends. The CDR3 covers 15 residues. CDR1 LNHNV and CDR2 YYDKDF come from the germline V gene (reference sequence). CDR3 bases: TGTGCCACCAGCAGTCTCCCGGCAGGGGTGTATGGCTACACCTTC. Translating it yields CATSSLPAGVYGYTF.

The J gene is TRBJ2-3, the V gene TRBV7-9; the match to TRBD1 covers 7 bases. The length of the CDR3 is 14 residues. Trimming took 8 bases from V and 6 from J; bases not matched to a gene: 11. Germline lookup yields CDR1 SEHNR and CDR2 FQNEAQ (reference sequence). The CDR3 DNA reads TGTGCCAGCCTATCGGGACAGTCAAGCGATACGCAGTATTTT. Its protein is CASLSGQSSDTQYF.

J is TRBJ2-1 and V is TRBV2; TRBD2 matches 10 bases. This CDR3 has 16 residues. V lost 5 bases and J lost 5; bases outside the gene matches: 9. Germline assignment: CDR1 SNHLY and CDR2 FYNNEI. This CDR3 reads CASSSPLAGVDNEQFF. The CDR3, as DNA: TGTGCCAGCAGTTCCCCTCTAGCGGGAGTGGACAATGAGCAGTTCTTC.

The rearrangement uses TRBV4-1 and TRBJ2-1, with TRBD1 matching 10 bases. From germline, CDR1 is MGHRA and CDR2 YSYEKL. V was pared by 0 bases and J by 9 bases, with 8 bases of the junction left unmatched. This CDR3 region has 16 residues. In DNA form, the CDR3 reads TGCGCCAGCAGCCAAGAGAGGGGACAGGGGTTTAGTGAGCAGTTCTTC. Protein: CASSQERGQGFSEQFF.

The gene calls are TRBV27 and TRBJ2-7; 8 bases fit TRBD1. With 3 bases clipped from V and 2 bases from J, the junction kept 9 bases outside the gene matches. The CDR3 is made up of 16 amino acids. From germline, CDR1 is MNHEY and CDR2 SMNVEV (reference sequence). The CDR3 region has the DNA TGTGCCAGCAGTTTCCACGGACAGGGTGGCCCCTACGAGCAGTACTTC. Its protein is CASSFHGQGGPYEQYF.

The rearrangement links TRBV28 to TRBJ1-2; D unresolved. The germline V gene encodes CDR1 MDHEN and CDR2 SYDVKM. Trimming took 7 bases from V and 3 from J, leaving 15 bases between them. The CDR3 runs to 14 residues. CDR3 DNA sequence: TGTGCCAGCACCCCCACAGACAACCACTATGGCTACACCTTC. Translated, it gives CASTPTDNHYGYTF.

This clone was seen a single time. The rearrangement links TRBV28 to TRBJ2-7, with 9 bases aligning to TRBD1. CDR3 length: 15 amino acids. J was trimmed by 4 bases and V by 1 base; bases with no gene match: 5. Looked up from germline, CDR1 is MDHEN and CDR2 is SYDVKM. The chain's CDR3 is CASSLFYRGQYEQYF. The DNA of the CDR3 is TGTGCCAGCAGTTTATTCTACAGGGGGCAATACGAGCAGTACTTC. The full variable domain, with the rest looked up from reference TRBV28 and TRBJ2-7, is DVKVTQSSRYLVKRTGEKVFLECVQDMDHENMFWYRQDPGLGLRLIYFSYDVKMKEKGDIPEGYSVSREKKERFSLILESASTNQTSMYLCASSLFYRGQYEQYFGPGTRLTVT.

The V gene is TRBV9, the J gene TRBJ2-2, with D possibly being TRBD1 (5 bases). V was clipped by 0 bases and J by 4 bases, with 7 bases between them. Germline-derived CDR1 and CDR2 are SGDLS and YYNGEE. The CDR3 spans 14 residues. The CDR3 DNA sequence: TGTGCCAGCAGCGTAGGTGGGGCCACCGGGGAGCTGTTTTTT. This sequence encodes CASSVGGATGELFF.

This chain joins TRBV9 and TRBJ2-2; tentatively, D is TRBD1 (6 bases). Germline V lookup: CDR1 SGDLS, CDR2 YYNGEE. The CDR3 covers 15 residues. Trimming cost V 2 bases and J 6 bases, with 14 bases left between them. The chain's CDR3 is CASSVHRDGPGELFF. In nucleotides, the CDR3 is TGTGCCAGCAGCGTTCACAGGGACGGACCCGGGGAGCTGTTTTTT.

This clone was observed many times. The chain employs TRBV7-8 and TRBJ2-5; 10 nucleotides line up with TRBD2. This CDR3 is 15 amino acids long. V dropped 1 base and J dropped 4; count of bases not matched to a gene: 3. Germline assignment: CDR1 SGHVS and CDR2 FQNEAQ. CDR3 loop: CASSLERGGRETQYF. The CDR3 nucleotides read TGTGCCAGCAGCTTAGAGCGGGGGGGCCGAGAGACCCAGTACTTC.

This clone was seen a few times. V is TRBV4-2 and J is TRBJ2-2, with D tentatively TRBD2 (5 bases). The V end lost 4 bases, the J end lost 7 bases, and 10 bases lay between the germline ends. CDR3 length: 13 amino acids. The germline gives CDR1 LGHNA, CDR2 YNFKEQ. CDR3 protein: CASSLTAGGELFF. The CDR3 DNA follows: TGTGCCAGCAGCCTGACCGCGGGCGGGGAGCTGTTTTTT.

CDR3: CAGGSYNEQFF. CDR3 DNA sequence: TGTGCCGGGGGATCCTACAATGAGCAGTTCTTC. The chain couples TRBV7-9 to TRBJ2-1; D possibly uses TRBD1 or TRBD2 (5 bases each). Deletions cut 11 bases from V and 1 base from J, with 6 bases between. This CDR3 has 11 amino acids. Per germline, CDR1 SEHNR and CDR2 FQNEAQ (reference sequence).

The rearrangement uses TRBV7-6 and TRBJ2-1; D not resolved. The CDR3 is 15 amino acids. CDR1 SGHVS and CDR2 FNYEAQ come from the germline V gene. V lost 0 bases and J lost 1, with 7 bases in between. The CDR3 DNA is TGTGCCAGCAGCTTAGCGGGCAGTTCCTACAATGAGCAGTTCTTC. This encodes CASSLAGSSYNEQFF.

The chain has TRBV6-1 and TRBJ2-7; D uncertain. Germline values: CDR1 MNHNS, CDR2 SASEGT. Trimming shortened V by 0 bases and J by 0 bases, and 9 bases separated the two germline ends. CDR3 length: 15 amino acids. CDR3 protein: CASSEARVPSYEQYF. For the CDR3, the DNA is TGTGCCAGCAGTGAAGCACGTGTTCCCTCCTACGAGCAGTACTTC.

The DNA for the CDR3 is TGTGCCAGCAGCTTAGCGGGGCAGGGCTCCTACGAGCAGTACTTC. Translation gives CASSLAGQGSYEQYF. The chain joins TRBV7-9 to TRBJ2-7; the D gene is possibly TRBD1 (5 bases). Germline loops: CDR1 SEHNR, CDR2 FQNEAQ (reference sequence). This CDR3 has 15 amino acids. V lost 0 bases and J lost 0, with 9 bases in between.